Listed below are T cell receptor beta chains from one sample, sequenced in a study of Tregs in tolerant kidney transplant recipients. The data were produced by immunoSEQ multiplex PCR, yet TCRdb's version contains in-frame clones alone and is incomplete. The table has tens of thousands of clones, roughly 95% seen once. Which antigens these TCRs recognize remains unknown. Material for sequencing was Tregs from blood cultured with allogeneic cells. The receptor source for this set is a human donor in good health. Both conserved end residues are part of each CDR3. The order of the fields is clone size, D gene, J gene, V gene, CDR3 protein, CDR3 DNA. A D gene is named only where the DNA matches it firmly. Expanded clones get a size class; other rows say once, few or many, or leave the size out.

clone_size: .
d_call: TRBD1
j_call: TRBJ2-3
v_call: TRBV7-9
cdr3_aa: CASRTTGLDTQYF
cdr3_nt: TGTGCCAGCAGAACGACAGGGTTAGATACGCAGTATTTT

clone_size: .
d_call: .
j_call: TRBJ2-2
v_call: TRBV28
cdr3_aa: CASFLAVNTGELFF
cdr3_nt: TGTGCCAGCTTCCTTGCCGTTAACACCGGGGAGCTGTTTTTT

clone_size: .
d_call: TRBD2
j_call: TRBJ2-3
v_call: TRBV7-9
cdr3_aa: CASSPPRAGGWDTQYF
cdr3_nt: TGTGCCAGCAGCCCTCCACGAGCGGGGGGGTGGGATACGCAGTATTTT

clone_size: .
d_call: .
j_call: TRBJ2-7
v_call: TRBV19
cdr3_aa: CASSIARDYEQYF
cdr3_nt: TGTGCCAGTAGTATCGCCAGGGACTACGAGCAGTACTTC

clone_size: .
d_call: .
j_call: TRBJ2-3
v_call: TRBV4-2
cdr3_aa: CASSQVGAQSTDTQYF
cdr3_nt: TGTGCCAGCAGCCAAGTAGGCGCTCAAAGCACAGATACGCAGTATTTT

clone_size: .
d_call: .
j_call: TRBJ2-1
v_call: TRBV2
cdr3_aa: CASSQTAPRYNEQFF
cdr3_nt: TGTGCCAGCAGTCAAACTGCCCCCCGCTACAATGAGCAGTTCTTC

clone_size: .
d_call: .
j_call: TRBJ2-2
v_call: TRBV10-3
cdr3_aa: CAIRAPGATGELFF
cdr3_nt: TGTGCCATCAGAGCACCAGGGGCCACCGGGGAGCTGTTTTTT

clone_size: .
d_call: TRBD2
j_call: TRBJ2-2
v_call: TRBV27
cdr3_aa: CASSPWREIGTGELFF
cdr3_nt: TGTGCCAGCAGTCCCTGGCGGGAGATCGGCACCGGGGAGCTGTTTTTT

clone_size: .
d_call: .
j_call: TRBJ1-5
v_call: TRBV27
cdr3_aa: CASSWTNSNQPQHF
cdr3_nt: TGTGCCAGCAGCTGGACAAATAGCAATCAGCCCCAGCATTTT

clone_size: .
d_call: .
j_call: TRBJ2-6
v_call: TRBV9
cdr3_aa: CASSPPGVGANVLTF
cdr3_nt: TGTGCCAGCAGCCCACCAGGGGTCGGGGCCAACGTCCTGACTTTC

clone_size: .
d_call: .
j_call: TRBJ2-5
v_call: TRBV29-1
cdr3_aa: CSVTWTSMLLETQYF
cdr3_nt: TGCAGCGTTACCTGGACCTCGATGCTCTTAGAGACCCAGTACTTC

clone_size: .
d_call: TRBD1
j_call: TRBJ1-4
v_call: TRBV7-8
cdr3_aa: CASSPGQGLFF
cdr3_nt: TGTGCCAGCAGCCCCGGACAGGGACTGTTTTTT

clone_size: .
d_call: .
j_call: TRBJ1-1
v_call: TRBV2
cdr3_aa: CASSVEGLNTEAFF
cdr3_nt: TGTGCCAGCAGTGTGGAGGGTTTGAACACTGAAGCTTTCTTT

clone_size: .
d_call: TRBD1
j_call: TRBJ2-5
v_call: TRBV5-1
cdr3_aa: CASSLGLQGAETQYF
cdr3_nt: TGCGCCAGCAGCTTGGGCCTACAGGGGGCTGAGACCCAGTACTTC

clone_size: .
d_call: .
j_call: TRBJ1-1
v_call: TRBV18
cdr3_aa: CASSPSQGQNTEAFF
cdr3_nt: TGTGCCAGCTCACCATCGCAGGGACAGAACACTGAAGCTTTCTTT

clone_size: once
d_call: TRBD1
j_call: TRBJ2-7
v_call: TRBV5-4
cdr3_aa: CASSFDRGPYEQYF
cdr3_nt: TGTGCCAGCAGCTTTGACAGGGGTCCCTACGAGCAGTACTTC

clone_size: .
d_call: TRBD1
j_call: TRBJ1-5
v_call: TRBV19
cdr3_aa: CASMGRGQGQPQHF
cdr3_nt: TGTGCCAGTATGGGGAGGGGGCAGGGTCAGCCCCAGCATTTT

clone_size: .
d_call: TRBD1
j_call: TRBJ1-5
v_call: TRBV4-1
cdr3_aa: CASSMTGGRQPQHF
cdr3_nt: TGCGCCAGCAGCATGACAGGGGGCAGACAGCCCCAGCATTTT

clone_size: .
d_call: .
j_call: TRBJ2-6
v_call: TRBV7-9
cdr3_aa: CASSLVPGLGSGANVLTF
cdr3_nt: TGTGCCAGCAGCTTAGTCCCAGGCCTTGGCTCTGGGGCCAACGTCCTGACTTTC

clone_size: few
d_call: .
j_call: TRBJ1-2
v_call: TRBV11-1
cdr3_aa: CASSLRSGRGYTF
cdr3_nt: TGTGCCAGCAGCTTACGATCAGGACGGGGCTACACCTTC

clone_size: once
d_call: .
j_call: TRBJ2-7
v_call: TRBV6-5
cdr3_aa: CASSYGLGGRYEQYF
cdr3_nt: TGTGCCAGCAGTTACGGGTTGGGGGGCCGCTACGAGCAGTACTTC

clone_size: .
d_call: .
j_call: TRBJ1-2
v_call: TRBV6-1
cdr3_aa: CASRGGHPGLYTF
cdr3_nt: TGTGCCAGCAGAGGGGGACACCCGGGCCTTTACACCTTC

clone_size: .
d_call: .
j_call: TRBJ1-3
v_call: TRBV6-5
cdr3_aa: CASSYSSGSGNTIYF
cdr3_nt: TGTGCCAGCAGTTACTCCTCGGGGTCTGGAAACACCATATATTTT

clone_size: .
d_call: TRBD1
j_call: TRBJ2-6
v_call: TRBV30
cdr3_aa: CAWSVRTGSSGANVLTF
cdr3_nt: TGTGCCTGGAGTGTACGGACAGGTTCAAGTGGGGCCAACGTCCTGACTTTC

clone_size: .
d_call: .
j_call: TRBJ2-7
v_call: TRBV5-8
cdr3_aa: CASSLATRFYEQYF
cdr3_nt: TGTGCCAGCAGCTTGGCGACAAGATTCTACGAGCAGTACTTC

clone_size: .
d_call: TRBD1
j_call: TRBJ1-4
v_call: TRBV5-4
cdr3_aa: CASSSDRVATNEKLFF
cdr3_nt: TGTGCCAGCAGCTCCGACAGGGTTGCAACTAATGAAAAACTGTTTTTT